Shown below are 12 T cell receptor beta chains from a single sample sequenced in a study of early T cells in non-severe SARS-CoV-2 infection. Via MiXCR, TCRdb re-called the 5' RACE reads, giving one row per CDR3 protein. The table lists 68,000 or so distinct CDR3 sequences, approximately 10% of them singletons, with 6.4% in the top ten. The sequencing sample was made of whole blood. Every receptor here comes from an adult who was a healthcare worker with PCR-confirmed SARS-CoV-2 infection or an uninfected control (not recorded which).

Here the CDR3 reads CASSEDSYNTEAFF. The CDR3 bases are TGTGCCAGCAGTGAGGACAGTTACAACACTGAAGCTTTCTTT. The chain is built from TRBV2 and TRBJ1-1; perhaps TRBD1 as D (6 bases). The V gene's germline CDR1 is SNHLY and CDR2 FYNNEI. The V gene lost 3 bases and the J gene lost 2 bases, with 10 bases spanning the gap. This CDR3 is built from 14 residues.

This clonotype was counted a few times. V and J are TRBV6-5 and TRBJ2-6, with unresolved D. The CDR3 is 13 amino acids. The germline V and J ends were trimmed by 7 bases and 0 bases, with 4 bases remaining between them. Germline CDR1 reads MNHEY; CDR2 reads SVGAGI. The CDR3: CASMRSGANVLTF. The CDR3 DNA follows: TGTGCCAGCATGCGCTCTGGGGCCAACGTCCTGACTTTC.

The chain uses TRBV29-1 and TRBJ2-2; D tentatively reads TRBD1 or TRBD2 (6 bases each). The CDR3 has 14 residues. Trimming left V 7 bases short and J 9 bases short, with 21 bases between. Germline CDR1 reads SQVTM; CDR2 reads ANQGSEA. CDR3 region: CSATVGGSPRELFF. As DNA, the CDR3 is TGCAGCGCAACAGTAGGGGGGAGCCCAAGGGAGCTGTTTTTT.

This clonotype showed up many times. The gene calls are TRBV4-2 and TRBJ1-4; 7 bases align to TRBD1. The CDR3 covers 18 residues. CDR1 and CDR2 (germline): LGHNA, YNFKEQ. V gave up 1 base and J gave up 8 bases; unmatched junction bases: 16. CDR3 protein: CASSQGPGQSNPREKLFF. The CDR3, as DNA: TGTGCCAGCAGCCAAGGCCCGGGACAGAGCAACCCGAGGGAAAAACTGTTTTTT.

Only a few counts were recorded for this clonotype. The chain uses TRBV29-1 and TRBJ2-2; D is possibly TRBD1 or TRBD2 (5 bases each). CDR1 SQVTM and CDR2 ANQGSEA come from the germline V gene. The CDR3 spans 11 residues. Trimming removed 4 bases from V and 6 bases from J, with 6 bases in between. DNA of the CDR3: TGCAGCGTTGGGGACCCCGGGGAGCTGTTTTTT. Amino acid sequence: CSVGDPGELFF.

J is TRBJ2-1 and V is TRBV20-1; D perhaps matches TRBD2 (7 bases). The CDR3 extends over 13 amino acids. Trimming pared 4 bases from V and 9 bases from J, leaving 16 bases between. CDR1 is DFQATT, CDR2 SNEGSKA, per germline (reference sequence). This CDR3 is CSATGGRPPEQFF. Here the CDR3 DNA reads TGCAGTGCTACGGGGGGCCGTCCCCCTGAGCAGTTCTTC.

The rearrangement joins TRBV28 to TRBJ1-1; D is unclear. This CDR3 has 19 residues. Deletions cut 4 bases from V and 3 bases from J, with 27 bases between. Germline lookup yields CDR1 MDHEN and CDR2 SYDVKM. The CDR3 spells CASSSYPSVDVERDTEAFF. The DNA of the CDR3 is TGTGCCAGCAGTTCATACCCCTCCGTGGACGTAGAACGGGACACTGAAGCTTTCTTT.

A few counts support this clonotype. J is TRBJ1-6 and V is TRBV7-2; no clear D. The CDR3 extends over 14 amino acids. Germline-derived CDR1 and CDR2 are SGHTA and FQGNSA. V gave up 1 base and J gave up 5 bases, with 6 bases separating them. CDR3 region: CASSLVPNNSPLHF. CDR3 coding DNA: TGTGCCAGCAGCTTAGTACCGAATAATTCACCCCTCCACTTT.

There are many counts of this clonotype. The chain carries TRBV5-1 and TRBJ2-5, with 7 bases that match TRBD1. The trim removed 2 bases at V and 5 bases at J, leaving 9 bases unmatched. Germline CDR1 is SGHRS and CDR2 is YFSETQ. The length of the CDR3 is 15 residues. This chain's CDR3 is CASSLIGTVGETQYF. The CDR3 DNA sequence: TGCGCCAGCAGCTTAATCGGGACAGTTGGTGAGACCCAGTACTTC.

CDR3 DNA sequence: TGTGCCAGCAGTGAAGTCCTAAACACTGAAGCTTTCTTT. This sequence encodes CASSEVLNTEAFF. The V and J genes are TRBV6-1 and TRBJ1-1; D ambiguous. CDR1 is MNHNS, CDR2 SASEGT, per germline. V was pared by 1 base and J by 2 bases, with 5 bases between. The CDR3 covers 13 residues.

This clonotype was seen repeatedly, ten times or more. The chain recombines TRBV20-1 with TRBJ2-1; TRBD2 matches at 16 bases. This CDR3 region has 17 residues. J was trimmed by 7 bases and V by 0 bases; bases with no gene match: 6. CDR1 and CDR2 from the germline V gene are DFQATT and SNEGSKA (reference sequence). Here the CDR3 DNA reads TGCAGTGCTAGAGATTTGGGACTAGCGGGAGGGCGGAATGAGCAGTTCTTC. Protein product: CSARDLGLAGGRNEQFF.

The chain recombines TRBV30 with TRBJ2-4; a possible D gene is TRBD2 (5 bases). The CDR3 covers 12 residues. CDR1 and CDR2 from the germline V gene are GTSNPN and SVGIG (reference sequence). V lost 5 bases and J 5 bases, leaving 10 bases between the germline ends. This CDR3 reads CAWAKAENIQYF. Here the CDR3 DNA reads TGTGCCTGGGCTAAAGCGGAAAACATTCAGTACTTC.